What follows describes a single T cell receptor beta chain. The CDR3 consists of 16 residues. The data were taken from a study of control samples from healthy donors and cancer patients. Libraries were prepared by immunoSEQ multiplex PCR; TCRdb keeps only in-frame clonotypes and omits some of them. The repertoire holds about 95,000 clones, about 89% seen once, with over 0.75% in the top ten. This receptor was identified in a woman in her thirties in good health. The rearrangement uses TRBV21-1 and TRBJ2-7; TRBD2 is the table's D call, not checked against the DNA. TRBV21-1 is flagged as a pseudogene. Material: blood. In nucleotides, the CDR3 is TGTGCCAGCAGCAAAGCGAGGGCACTATGGGACTACGAGCAGTACTTC. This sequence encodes CASSKARALWDYEQYF.